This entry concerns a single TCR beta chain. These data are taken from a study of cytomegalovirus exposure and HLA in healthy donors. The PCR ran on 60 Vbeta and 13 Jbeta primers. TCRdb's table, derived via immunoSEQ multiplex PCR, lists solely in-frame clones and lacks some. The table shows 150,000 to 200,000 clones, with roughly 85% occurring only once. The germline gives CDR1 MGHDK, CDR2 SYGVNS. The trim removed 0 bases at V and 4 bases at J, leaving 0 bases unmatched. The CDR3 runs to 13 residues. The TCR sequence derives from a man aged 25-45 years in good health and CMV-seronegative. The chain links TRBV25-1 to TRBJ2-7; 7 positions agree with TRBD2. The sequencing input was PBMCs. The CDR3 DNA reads TGTGCCAGCAGTGAATACGGGGGGTACGAGCAGTACTTC. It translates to CASSEYGGYEQYF.